These 15 T cell receptor beta chains share one sample of origin, sequenced in a study of low-dose radiotherapy and immunotherapy resistance in tumors. Alpha- and beta-chain coverage of first-strand cDNA came from TRAV- and TRBV-specific primers. A roughly 22-cycle PCR with a constant-region primer and V-primer adapter amplified TCRs. TCRdb processed the reads anew with MiXCR; each CDR3 protein has one entry. The repertoire consists of around 80,000 distinct CDR3 sequences, with over 15% occurring once and the leading ten covering 1.3% to 1.5%. The time point: after trial treatment. Treatment meaning: LDRT plus nivolumab, ipilimumab, low-dose cyclophosphamide and aspirin (RACIN trial). The starting material was PBMCs, obtained after low-dose radiotherapy plus immunotherapy. The receptors derive from a male donor with prostate cancer.

In this sample, this clonotype turned up a few times. The rearrangement uses TRBV9 and TRBJ1-6; possible D gene TRBD1, 6 bases. Per the germline V gene, CDR1 is SGDLS and CDR2 is YYNGEE. The germline V and J ends were trimmed by 4 bases and 8 bases, with 16 bases remaining between them. This CDR3 region has 15 residues. In nucleotides, the CDR3 is TGTGCCAGCAGCCCCCGTGGGGGGGCGTATTCACCCCTCCACTTT. Translating gives CASSPRGGAYSPLHF.

This clonotype was seen at least ten times. The chain joins TRBV30 to TRBJ2-7; weak D call: TRBD1 (5 bases). Germline V gene sequence: CDR1 GTSNPN, CDR2 SVGIG (reference sequence). This CDR3 spans 12 amino acids. With 1 base removed from V and 4 bases from J, the gap between germline ends came to 8 bases. The CDR3 DNA sequence: TGTGCCTGGAGTGGCCAGGGTTACGAGCAGTACTTC. Its protein product is CAWSGQGYEQYF.

This clonotype was counted at least ten times. The chain employs TRBV6-6 and TRBJ2-7, with a tentative D call TRBD2 (5 bases). CDR3 length: 14 residues. The V end lost 6 bases, the J end lost 2 bases, and 14 bases lay between the germline ends. Germline CDR1 and CDR2: MNHNY and SVGAGI (reference sequence). The CDR3 sequence: CASRAGINTYEQYF. The CDR3 nucleotides are TGTGCCAGCAGGGCCGGGATTAACACCTACGAGCAGTACTTC.

Concerning this clonotype: The junction shows a germline mismatch at one end, possibly a read error. The CDR3 DNA follows: TGTGTCAGCAGCTTAATTGGGTTTGGCTACACCTTC. Amino acids: CVSSLIGFGYTF. V is TRBV7-6 and J is TRBJ1-2, with D unclear. There are 12 residues in the CDR3. From germline, CDR1 is SGHVS and CDR2 FNYEAQ.

This clonotype was seen ten or more times. J is TRBJ2-7 and V is TRBV28, with D perhaps assigned TRBD1 or TRBD2 (7 bases each). V was trimmed by 2 bases and J by 2 bases, leaving 10 bases between them. Germline loops: CDR1 MDHEN, CDR2 SYDVKM. This CDR3 region has 14 residues. The CDR3 DNA follows: TGTGCCAGCAGTTTACAGGGGGGGACCTACGAGCAGTACTTC. It is translated as CASSLQGGTYEQYF.

Regarding this clonotype: A read error is the likely source, as a far larger clone sits one nucleotide away. The chain employs TRBV5-1 and TRBJ2-2; D unresolved. The germline V gene has CDR1 SGHRS and CDR2 YFSETQ. The CDR3 consists of 14 residues. This chain's CDR3 is CASSLELNTGELFF. As DNA, the CDR3 is TGTGCCAGCAGCTTGGAACTGAACACCGGGGAGCTGTTTTTT.

This clonotype was counted many times. This chain links TRBV7-9 with TRBJ2-7, with 8 bases identical to TRBD1. V was clipped by 6 bases and J by 0 bases; unmatched bases: 7. Germline V gene sequence: CDR1 SEHNR, CDR2 FQNEAQ (reference sequence). CDR3 length: 15 amino acids. Written as DNA, the CDR3 is TGTGCCAGCAGGCCTGACAGGGGCCTCTCCTACGAGCAGTACTTC. It is translated as CASRPDRGLSYEQYF.

This clonotype was found many times. This CDR3 reads CASSQGNTGTATTDTQYF. The CDR3 DNA follows: TGCGCCAGCAGCCAAGGGAATACCGGGACGGCGACCACAGATACGCAGTATTTT. This chain joins TRBV4-3 and TRBJ2-3, with D perhaps matching TRBD1 or TRBD2 (5 bases each). V gave up 1 base and J gave up 2 bases, with 19 bases separating them. Germline CDR1 LGHNA, CDR2 YSLEER. The CDR3 loop spans 18 amino acids.

This clonotype was recorded at least ten times. This chain uses TRBV18 with TRBJ2-2; 15 bases match TRBD2. The V and J ends lost 0 bases and 4 bases, in that order; junction bases with no gene match: 3. The CDR3 is 18 residues long. Germline V gene data show CDR1 as KGHSH and CDR2 as LQKENI. The CDR3 DNA is TGTGCCAGCTCACCACCGGGACTAGCGGGAGGCGGCACCGGGGAGCTGTTTTTT. This sequence encodes CASSPPGLAGGGTGELFF.

This clonotype was picked up many times. The V call is TRBV7-6, the J call TRBJ2-1; 10 bases agree with TRBD2. The CDR3 is made up of 19 amino acids. Germline values: CDR1 SGHVS, CDR2 FNYEAQ. V dropped 4 bases and J dropped 3; count of bases not matched to a gene: 15. The CDR3 DNA sequence: TGTGCCAGCAGCTCGCGCGGCCCCACTAGCGGGGAATTCTACAATGAGCAGTTCTTC. Its translation is CASSSRGPTSGEFYNEQFF. Together with reference TRBV7-6 and TRBJ2-1, the CDR3 gives the full variable domain: GAGVSQSPRYKVTKRGQDVALRCDPISGHVSLYWYRQALGQGPEFLTYFNYEAQQDKSGLPNDRFSAERPEGSISTLTIQRTEQRDSAMYRCASSSRGPTSGEFYNEQFFGPGTRLTVL.

This clonotype was counted many times. V and J are TRBV7-8 and TRBJ2-4; D may be TRBD2 (6 bases). Trimming removed 3 bases at V and 0 bases at J, with 12 bases between. The germline V gene encodes CDR1 SGHVS and CDR2 FQNEAQ. The CDR3 runs 16 residues. Here the CDR3 DNA reads TGTGCCAGCAGCTTGGGACTTCCCGAAGCCAAAAACATTCAGTACTTC. Translation: CASSLGLPEAKNIQYF.

Ten or more counts support this clonotype. The chain links TRBV11-2 to TRBJ2-1; possible D gene TRBD1, 5 bases. The CDR3 has 15 residues. V lost 6 bases, J lost 7 bases, and 19 bases lay in between. The germline CDR1 and CDR2 sequences are SGHAT and FQNNGV. The CDR3 region has the DNA TGTGCCAGCAGTCCGCTCTCCAGGGCAGGGAATGAGCAGTTCTTC. This sequence encodes CASSPLSRAGNEQFF.

This clonotype was seen repeatedly, ten times or more. The rearrangement joins TRBV29-1 to TRBJ2-1, with 8 bases lining up with TRBD1. The V segment lost 6 bases and the J segment 5 bases; nucleotides outside the gene matches: 9. The CDR3 sequence is 14 residues long. In germline, CDR1 is SQVTM, CDR2 ANQGSEA. As DNA, the CDR3 is TGCAGCGTCAGAGGACAGGGTGGGCACAATGAGCAGTTCTTC. It specifies CSVRGQGGHNEQFF.

This clonotype was seen repeatedly, ten times or more. V usage is TRBV3-1 and J usage is TRBJ2-7, with a tentative D call TRBD2 (6 bases). Trimming removed 3 bases at V and 12 bases at J, with 15 bases between. The germline V gene has CDR1 LGHDT and CDR2 YNNKEL (reference sequence). The CDR3 is 12 amino acids. This CDR3 reads CASSQVLARLYF. The CDR3 DNA reads TGTGCCAGCAGCCAGGTGCTAGCGAGGCTGTACTTC.

There are many counts of this clonotype. CDR3: CASSQDGPPGKGETQYF. CDR3 in DNA: TGCGCCAGCAGCCAAGATGGACCACCGGGGAAGGGAGAGACCCAGTACTTC. V gene TRBV4-3 combines with J gene TRBJ2-5; a possible D gene is TRBD2 (5 bases). V was clipped by 0 bases and J by 4 bases, with 18 bases between them. This CDR3 spans 17 amino acids. In germline, CDR1 is LGHNA, CDR2 YSLEER.